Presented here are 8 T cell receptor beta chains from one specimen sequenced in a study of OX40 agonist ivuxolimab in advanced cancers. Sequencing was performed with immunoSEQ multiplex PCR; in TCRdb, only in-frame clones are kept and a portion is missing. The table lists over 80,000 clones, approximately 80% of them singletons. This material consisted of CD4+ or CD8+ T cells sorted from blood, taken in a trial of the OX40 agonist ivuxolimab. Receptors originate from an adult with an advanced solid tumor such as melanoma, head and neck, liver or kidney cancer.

This chain's CDR3 is CASSGTKGGGSGNTIYF. CDR3 in DNA: TGTGCCAGCAGCGGTACCAAGGGGGGAGGTTCTGGAAACACCATATATTTT. The chain carries TRBV9 and TRBJ1-3, with D tentatively TRBD1 (6 bases). The V end was cut by 3 bases, the J end by 1 base, with 17 bases between. Per the germline V gene, CDR1 is SGDLS and CDR2 is YYNGEE. The CDR3 runs to 17 residues.

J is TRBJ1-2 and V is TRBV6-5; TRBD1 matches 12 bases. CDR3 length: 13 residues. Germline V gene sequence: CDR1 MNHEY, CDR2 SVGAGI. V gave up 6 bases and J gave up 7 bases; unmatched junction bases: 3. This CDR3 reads CASRGQGAFGYTF. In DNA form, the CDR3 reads TGTGCCAGCAGGGGACAGGGGGCTTTTGGCTACACCTTC.

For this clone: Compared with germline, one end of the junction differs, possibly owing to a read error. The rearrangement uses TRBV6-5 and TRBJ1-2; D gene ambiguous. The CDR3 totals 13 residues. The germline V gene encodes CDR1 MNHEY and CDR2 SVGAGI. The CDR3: CATRSRINYGYIF. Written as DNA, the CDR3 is TGTGCCACGAGGTCGAGGATTAACTATGGCTACATCTTC.

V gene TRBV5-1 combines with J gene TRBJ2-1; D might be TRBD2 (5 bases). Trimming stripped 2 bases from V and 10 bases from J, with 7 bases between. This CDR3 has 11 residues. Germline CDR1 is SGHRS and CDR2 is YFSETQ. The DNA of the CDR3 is TGCGCCAGCAGCTTAGGAGGCGAGCAGTTCTTC. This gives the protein CASSLGGEQFF. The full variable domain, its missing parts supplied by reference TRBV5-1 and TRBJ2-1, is KAGVTQTPRYLIKTRGQQVTLSCSPISGHRSVSWYQQTPGQGLQFLFEYFSETQRNKGNFPGRFSGRQFSNSRSEMNVSTLELGDSALYLCASSLGGEQFFGPGTRLTVL.

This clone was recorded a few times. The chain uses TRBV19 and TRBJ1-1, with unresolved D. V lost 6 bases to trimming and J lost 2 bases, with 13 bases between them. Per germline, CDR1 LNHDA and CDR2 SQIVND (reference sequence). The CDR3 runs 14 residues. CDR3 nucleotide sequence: TGTGCCAGTAGCCGTACGGAGATTAACACTGAAGCTTTCTTT. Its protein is CASSRTEINTEAFF. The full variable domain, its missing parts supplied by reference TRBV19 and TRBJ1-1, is DGGITQSPKYLFRKEGQNVTLSCEQNLNHDAMYWYRQDPGQGLRLIYYSQIVNDFQKGDIAEGYSVSREKKESFPLTVTSAQKNPTAFYLCASSRTEINTEAFFGQGTRLTVV.

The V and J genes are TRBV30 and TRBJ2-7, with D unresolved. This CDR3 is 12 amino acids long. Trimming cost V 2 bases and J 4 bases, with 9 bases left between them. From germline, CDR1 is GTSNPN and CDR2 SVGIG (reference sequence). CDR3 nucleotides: TGTGCCTGGAGTAACAGAAATTACGAGCAGTACTTC. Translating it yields CAWSNRNYEQYF. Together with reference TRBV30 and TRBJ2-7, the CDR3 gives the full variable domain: SQTIHQWPATLVQPVGSPLSLECTVEGTSNPNLYWYRQAAGRGLQLLFYSVGIGQISSEVPQNLSASRPQDRQFILSSKKLLLSDSGFYLCAWSNRNYEQYFGPGTRLTVT.

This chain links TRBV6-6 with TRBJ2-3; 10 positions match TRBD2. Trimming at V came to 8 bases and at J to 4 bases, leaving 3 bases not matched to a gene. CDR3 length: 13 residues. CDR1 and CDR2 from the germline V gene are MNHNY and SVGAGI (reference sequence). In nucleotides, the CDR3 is TGTGCCAGCTTTGGACTAGCGGCAGATACGCAGTATTTT. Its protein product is CASFGLAADTQYF.

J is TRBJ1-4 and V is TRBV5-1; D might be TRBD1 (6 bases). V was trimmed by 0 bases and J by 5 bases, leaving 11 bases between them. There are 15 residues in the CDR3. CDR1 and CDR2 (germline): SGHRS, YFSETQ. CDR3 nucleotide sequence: TGCGCCAGCAGCTTGGCCCAGGGGATCAATGAAAAACTGTTTTTT. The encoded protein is CASSLAQGINEKLFF.